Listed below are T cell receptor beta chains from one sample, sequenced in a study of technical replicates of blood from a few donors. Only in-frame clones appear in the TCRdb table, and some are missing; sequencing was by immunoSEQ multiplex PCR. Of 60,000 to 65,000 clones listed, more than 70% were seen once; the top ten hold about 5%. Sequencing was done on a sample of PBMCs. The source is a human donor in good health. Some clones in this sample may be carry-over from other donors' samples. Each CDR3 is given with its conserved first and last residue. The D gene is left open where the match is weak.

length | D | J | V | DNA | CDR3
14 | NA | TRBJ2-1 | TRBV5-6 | TGTGCCAGCAGCTTCGACACCACCTACAATGAGCAGTTCTTC | CASSFDTTYNEQFF
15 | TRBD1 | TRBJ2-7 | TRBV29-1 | TGCAGCGTTGGGGGGACAGGGCTTAGATCCGACGAGCAGTACTTC | CSVGGTGLRSDEQYF
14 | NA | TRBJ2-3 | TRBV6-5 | TGTGCCAGCCGTTACAGCACCTCCACAGATACGCAGTATTTT | CASRYSTSTDTQYF
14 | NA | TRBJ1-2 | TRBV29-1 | TGCAGCGTTGAAGAGGACGGGCAGGGCTATGGCTACACCTTC | CSVEEDGQGYGYTF
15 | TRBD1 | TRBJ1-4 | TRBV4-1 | TGCGCCAGCAGCCAAGAAGACAGGGGGTATGAAAAACTGTTTTTT | CASSQEDRGYEKLFF
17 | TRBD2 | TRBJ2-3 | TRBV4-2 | TGTGCCAGCAGCCAAGAGACTAGCGGGGGGCAGTCGGGGTTGCAGTATTTT | CASSQETSGGQSGLQYF
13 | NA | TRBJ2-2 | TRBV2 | TGTGCCAGCAGTGGACAGCACACCGGGGAGCTGTTTTTT | CASSGQHTGELFF
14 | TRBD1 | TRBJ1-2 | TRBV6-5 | TGTGCCAGCAGTTTCCGGGACAGGTGGTCTGGCTACACCTTC | CASSFRDRWSGYTF
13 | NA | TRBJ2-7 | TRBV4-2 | TGTGCCAGCAGCCAAGAGGGTGGGGGGGCGCGGTACTTC | CASSQEGGGARYF
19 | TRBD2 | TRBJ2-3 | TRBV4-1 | TGCGCCAGCAGCCCCCCCTGGAGCGGGGGGGCCGCGGGCTCAGATACGCAGTATTTT | CASSPPWSGGAAGSDTQYF
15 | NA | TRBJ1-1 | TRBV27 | TGTGCCAGCAGTTTATCGGCAGGGGCGAGGACTGAAGCTTTCTTT | CASSLSAGARTEAFF
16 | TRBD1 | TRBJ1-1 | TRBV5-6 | TGTGCCAGCAGCTTGGGACAGGGGGAGGTGTACACTGAAGCTTTCTTT | CASSLGQGEVYTEAFF
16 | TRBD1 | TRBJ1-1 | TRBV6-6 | TGTGCCAGCAGATCTATCTACCGGGACAGGGATACTGAAGCTTTCTTT | CASRSIYRDRDTEAFF
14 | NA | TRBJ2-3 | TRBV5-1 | TGCGCCAGCAGCTTCACTCATCCCGGAGATACGCAGTATTTT | CASSFTHPGDTQYF
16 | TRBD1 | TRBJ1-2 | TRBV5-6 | TGTGCCAGCAGCCCCATCGGGGGACAGGGTAAGGGTGGCTACACCTTC | CASSPIGGQGKGGYTF
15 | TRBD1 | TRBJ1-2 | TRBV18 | TGTGCCAGCTCACCAGTCGACAGGGGGCAGGATGGCTACACCTTC | CASSPVDRGQDGYTF
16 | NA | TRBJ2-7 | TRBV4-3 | TGCGCCAGCAGCCAAGATAGGAATAGCCGAACTTTCGAGCAGTACTTC | CASSQDRNSRTFEQYF
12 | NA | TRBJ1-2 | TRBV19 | TGTGCCAGTAGTATAGGGGACATCGCCAACACCTTC | CASSIGDIANTF
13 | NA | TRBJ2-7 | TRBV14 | TGTGCCAGCAGCCAAGTTGTCCTCTACGAGCAGTACTTC | CASSQVVLYEQYF
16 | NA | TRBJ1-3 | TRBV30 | TGTGCCTGGAGCGACCCCCCACAGCTGTCTGGAAACACCATATATTTT | CAWSDPPQLSGNTIYF
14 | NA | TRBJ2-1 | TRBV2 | TGTGCCAGCACGCGGCGACCACCCTTCGATGAGCAGTTCTTC | CASTRRPPFDEQFF